This T cell receptor (beta chain) was sequenced in a study of shared clonotypes between healthy human individuals. Study results and limitations: The study sampled only blood, and tissue repertoires likely differ.

Only Caucasian adults living in Nashville, Tennessee made up the donor group. J gave up 2 bases and V 7 bases, and 3 bases lay outside the gene matches. The length of the CDR3 is 13 residues. Germline V gives CDR1 MNHNY, CDR2 SVGAGI (reference sequence). This clone was counted between two and nine times. Its specificity is not known. Method: immunoSEQ multiplex PCR; TCRdb's copy keeps in-frame clones and lacks some. This table holds 450,000 to 600,000 clones, roughly 85% found once. The V and J genes are TRBV6-6 and TRBJ2-7, with 9 bases matching TRBD2. The sequence derives from a woman between 35 and 50 years old in good health. Some clones in this sample may be carry-over from other donors' samples. The specimen was PBMCs. The CDR3 sequence: CASKTSGTYEQYF. CDR3 coding DNA: TGTGCCAGCAAGACTAGCGGCACCTACGAGCAGTACTTC.